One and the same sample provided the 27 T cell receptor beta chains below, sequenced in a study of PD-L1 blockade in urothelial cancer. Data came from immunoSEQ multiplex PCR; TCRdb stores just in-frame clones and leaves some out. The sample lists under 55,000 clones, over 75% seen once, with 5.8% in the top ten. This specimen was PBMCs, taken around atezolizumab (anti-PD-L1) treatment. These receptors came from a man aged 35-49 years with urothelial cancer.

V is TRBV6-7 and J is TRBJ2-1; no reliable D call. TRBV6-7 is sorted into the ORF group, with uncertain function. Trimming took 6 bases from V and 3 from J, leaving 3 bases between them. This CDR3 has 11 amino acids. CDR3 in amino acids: CASSVYNEQFF. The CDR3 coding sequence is TGTGCCAGCAGCGTCTACAATGAGCAGTTCTTC.

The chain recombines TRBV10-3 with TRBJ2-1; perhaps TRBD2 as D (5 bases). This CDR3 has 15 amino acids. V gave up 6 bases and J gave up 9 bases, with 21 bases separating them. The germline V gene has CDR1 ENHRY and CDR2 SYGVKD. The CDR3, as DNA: TGTGCCATCAGCCCGCTAGGAGGCCAATCCATTGAGCAGTTCTTC. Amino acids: CAISPLGGQSIEQFF.

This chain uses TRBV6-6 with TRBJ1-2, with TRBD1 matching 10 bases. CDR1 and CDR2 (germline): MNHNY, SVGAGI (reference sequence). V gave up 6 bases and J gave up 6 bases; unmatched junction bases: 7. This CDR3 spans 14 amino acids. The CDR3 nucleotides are TGTGCCAGCAGAGCCGGGACAGGGGTAAATGGCTACACCTTC. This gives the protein CASRAGTGVNGYTF.

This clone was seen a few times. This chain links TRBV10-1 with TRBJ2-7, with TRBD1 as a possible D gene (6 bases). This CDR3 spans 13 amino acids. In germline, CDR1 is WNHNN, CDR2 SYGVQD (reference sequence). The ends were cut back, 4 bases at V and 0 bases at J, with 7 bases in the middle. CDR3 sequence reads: CASSARGSYEQYF. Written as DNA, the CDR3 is TGCGCCAGCAGTGCCAGGGGCTCCTACGAGCAGTACTTC.

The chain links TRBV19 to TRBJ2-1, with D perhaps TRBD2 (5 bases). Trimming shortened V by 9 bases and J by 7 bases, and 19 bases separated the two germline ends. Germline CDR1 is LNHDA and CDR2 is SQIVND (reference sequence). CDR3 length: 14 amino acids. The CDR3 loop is CASSRGGARNEQFF. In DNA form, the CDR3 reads TGTGCCAGCTCCCGCGGAGGTGCGAGGAATGAGCAGTTCTTC.

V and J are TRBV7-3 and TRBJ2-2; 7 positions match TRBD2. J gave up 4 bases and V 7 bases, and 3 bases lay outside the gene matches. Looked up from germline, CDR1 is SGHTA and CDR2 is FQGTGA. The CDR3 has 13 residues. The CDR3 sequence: CASTSGSTGELFF. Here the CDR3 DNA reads TGTGCCAGCACTAGCGGATCCACCGGGGAGCTGTTTTTT.

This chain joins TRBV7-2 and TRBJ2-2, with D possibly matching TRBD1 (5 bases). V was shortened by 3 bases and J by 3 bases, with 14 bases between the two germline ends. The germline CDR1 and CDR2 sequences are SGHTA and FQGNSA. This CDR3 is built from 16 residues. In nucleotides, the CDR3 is TGTGCCAGCAGCTTCTCCCAGGGCTCCTACACCGGGGAGCTGTTTTTT. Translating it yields CASSFSQGSYTGELFF.

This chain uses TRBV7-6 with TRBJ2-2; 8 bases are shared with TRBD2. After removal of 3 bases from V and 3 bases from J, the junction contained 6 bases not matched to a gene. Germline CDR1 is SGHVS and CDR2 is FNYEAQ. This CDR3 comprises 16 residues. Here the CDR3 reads CASSFKIGRDTGELFF. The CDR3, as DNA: TGTGCCAGCAGCTTTAAAATCGGGAGGGACACCGGGGAGCTGTTTTTT.

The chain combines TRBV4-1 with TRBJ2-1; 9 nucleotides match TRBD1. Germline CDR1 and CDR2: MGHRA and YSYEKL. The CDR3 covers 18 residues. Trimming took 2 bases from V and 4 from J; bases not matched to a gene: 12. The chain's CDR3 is CASSQTDFIGTGYNEQFF. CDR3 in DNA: TGCGCCAGCAGCCAAACTGACTTTATCGGGACAGGGTACAATGAGCAGTTCTTC.

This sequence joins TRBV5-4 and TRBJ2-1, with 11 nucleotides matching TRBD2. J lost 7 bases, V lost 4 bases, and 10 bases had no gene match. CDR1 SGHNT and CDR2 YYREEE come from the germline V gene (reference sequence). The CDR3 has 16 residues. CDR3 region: CASSLSGRAPGNEQFF. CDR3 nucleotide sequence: TGTGCCAGCAGCCTTAGCGGGAGGGCCCCTGGTAATGAGCAGTTCTTC.

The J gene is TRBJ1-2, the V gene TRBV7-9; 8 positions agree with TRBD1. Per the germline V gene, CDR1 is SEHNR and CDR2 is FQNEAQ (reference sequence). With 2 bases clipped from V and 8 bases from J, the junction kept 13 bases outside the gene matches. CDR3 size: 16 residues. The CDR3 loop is CASSLSRGQGARGYTF. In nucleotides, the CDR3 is TGTGCCAGCAGCTTATCCCGGGGGCAGGGGGCGCGGGGCTACACCTTC.

The CDR3 protein is CASSIGGRQPQHF. The CDR3 nucleotides are TGTGCCAGTAGTATAGGGGGGCGCCAGCCCCAGCATTTT. The rearrangement links TRBV19 to TRBJ1-5; tentative D call: TRBD1 (6 bases). The CDR3 runs to 13 residues. V dropped 1 base and J dropped 7 bases, with 8 bases sitting between them. Germline V gene data show CDR1 as LNHDA and CDR2 as SQIVND (reference sequence).

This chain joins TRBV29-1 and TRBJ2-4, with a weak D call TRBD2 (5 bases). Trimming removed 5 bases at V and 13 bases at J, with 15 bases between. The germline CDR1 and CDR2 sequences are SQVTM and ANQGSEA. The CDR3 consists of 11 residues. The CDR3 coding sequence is TGCAGCGTTTTTAGTGTGGGCGGGCAGTACTTC. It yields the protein CSVFSVGGQYF.

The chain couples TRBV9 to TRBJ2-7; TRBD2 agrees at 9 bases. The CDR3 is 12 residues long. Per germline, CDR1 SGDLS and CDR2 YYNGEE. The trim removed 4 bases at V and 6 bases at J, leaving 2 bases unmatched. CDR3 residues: CASSPGLAEQYF. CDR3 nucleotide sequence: TGTGCCAGCAGCCCGGGACTAGCCGAGCAGTACTTC.

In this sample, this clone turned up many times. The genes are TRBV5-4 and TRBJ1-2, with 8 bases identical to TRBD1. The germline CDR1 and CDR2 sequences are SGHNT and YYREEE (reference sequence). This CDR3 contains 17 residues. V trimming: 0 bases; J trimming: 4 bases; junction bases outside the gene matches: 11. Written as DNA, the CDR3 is TGTGCCAGCAGCTTGGCCTGGCAGGGGGCGATTGGCTATGGCTACACCTTC. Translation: CASSLAWQGAIGYGYTF.

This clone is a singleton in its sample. Here the CDR3 reads CASSSPGGGRGNEQFF. DNA for the CDR3: TGTGCCAGTAGTAGCCCGGGAGGCGGGAGAGGTAATGAGCAGTTCTTC. J is TRBJ2-1 and V is TRBV19; 7 bases map to TRBD2. This CDR3 is built from 16 residues. CDR1 is LNHDA and CDR2 is SQIVND in the germline V gene (reference sequence). The V and J ends lost 4 bases and 7 bases, in that order; junction bases with no gene match: 13.

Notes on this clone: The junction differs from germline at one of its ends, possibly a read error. Here the CDR3 DNA reads TGTGCTAGCAGCCGACAGGGGTCCGGGGAGCTGTTTTTT. Translating it yields CASSRQGSGELFF. V gene TRBV7-7 combines with J gene TRBJ2-2; 8 nucleotides agree with TRBD1. CDR3 size: 13 residues. Germline V lookup: CDR1 SSHAT, CDR2 FNYEAQ (reference sequence).

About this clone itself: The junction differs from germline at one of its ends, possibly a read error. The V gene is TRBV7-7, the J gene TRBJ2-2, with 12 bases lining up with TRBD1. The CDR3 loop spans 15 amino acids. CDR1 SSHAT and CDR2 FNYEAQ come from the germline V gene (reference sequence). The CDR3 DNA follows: TGTGCTAGCAGTACGGGACAGGGGGCGACCGGGGAGCTGTTTTTT. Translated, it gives CASSTGQGATGELFF.

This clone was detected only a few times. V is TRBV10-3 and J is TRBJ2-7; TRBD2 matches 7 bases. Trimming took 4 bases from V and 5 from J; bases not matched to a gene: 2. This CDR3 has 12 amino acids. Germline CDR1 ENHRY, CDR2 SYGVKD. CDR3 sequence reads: CAISGGGNEQYF. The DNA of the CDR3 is TGTGCCATCAGTGGGGGAGGGAACGAGCAGTACTTC.

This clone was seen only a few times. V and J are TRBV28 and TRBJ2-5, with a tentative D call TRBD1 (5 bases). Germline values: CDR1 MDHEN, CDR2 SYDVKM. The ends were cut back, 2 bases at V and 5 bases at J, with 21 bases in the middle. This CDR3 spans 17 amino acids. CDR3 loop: CASSLVLGEGEIETQYF. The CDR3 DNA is TGTGCCAGCAGTTTAGTTCTTGGTGAAGGGGAAATTGAGACCCAGTACTTC.

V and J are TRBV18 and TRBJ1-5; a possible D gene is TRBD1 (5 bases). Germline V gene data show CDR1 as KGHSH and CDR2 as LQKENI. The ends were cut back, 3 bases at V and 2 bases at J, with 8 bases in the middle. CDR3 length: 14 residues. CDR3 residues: CASSPQGGNQPQHF. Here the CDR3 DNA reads TGTGCCAGCTCACCTCAGGGTGGCAATCAGCCCCAGCATTTT. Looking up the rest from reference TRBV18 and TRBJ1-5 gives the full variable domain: NAGVMQNPRHLVRRRGQEARLRCSPMKGHSHVYWYRQLPEEGLKFMVYLQKENIIDESGMPKERFSAEFPKEGPSILRIQQVVRGDSAAYFCASSPQGGNQPQHFGDGTRLSIL.

The CDR3 loop is CAISESPIADEQFF. DNA for the CDR3: TGTGCCATCAGTGAGTCCCCTATAGCCGATGAGCAGTTCTTC. This chain uses TRBV10-3 with TRBJ2-1, with D unresolved. This CDR3 has 14 amino acids. CDR1 is ENHRY and CDR2 is SYGVKD in the germline V gene. V shed 0 bases and J shed 8 bases, with 11 bases lying between them.

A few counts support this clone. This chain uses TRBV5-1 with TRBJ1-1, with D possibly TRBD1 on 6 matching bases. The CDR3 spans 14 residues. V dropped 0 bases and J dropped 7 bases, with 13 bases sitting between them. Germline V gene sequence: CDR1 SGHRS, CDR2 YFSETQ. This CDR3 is CASSLEAGANEAFF. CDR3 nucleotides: TGCGCCAGCAGCTTGGAGGCAGGGGCGAATGAAGCTTTCTTT.

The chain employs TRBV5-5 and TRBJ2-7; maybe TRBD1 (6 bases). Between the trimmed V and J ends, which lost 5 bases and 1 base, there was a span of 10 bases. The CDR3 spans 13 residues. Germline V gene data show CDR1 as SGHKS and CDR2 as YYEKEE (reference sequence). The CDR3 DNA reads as TGTGCCAGCAGGACGGACAGTTCCTACGAGCAGTACTTC. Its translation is CASRTDSSYEQYF.

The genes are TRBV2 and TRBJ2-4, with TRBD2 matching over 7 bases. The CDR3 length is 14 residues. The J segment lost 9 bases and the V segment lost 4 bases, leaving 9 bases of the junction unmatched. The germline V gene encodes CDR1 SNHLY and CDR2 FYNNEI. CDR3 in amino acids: CASSAPSSGGIQYF. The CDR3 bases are TGTGCCAGCAGTGCCCCAAGCTCGGGGGGCATTCAGTACTTC.

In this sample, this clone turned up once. Written as DNA, the CDR3 is TGTGCCAGCAGCTTAGTGATAGCGAATGAGCAGTTCTTC. Its protein product is CASSLVIANEQFF. The rearrangement joins TRBV11-2 to TRBJ2-1; a weak D match, TRBD2 (5 bases). Germline V CDR1 and CDR2: SGHAT, FQNNGV. V lost 1 base and J lost 7, with 8 bases in between. The CDR3 is 13 amino acids.

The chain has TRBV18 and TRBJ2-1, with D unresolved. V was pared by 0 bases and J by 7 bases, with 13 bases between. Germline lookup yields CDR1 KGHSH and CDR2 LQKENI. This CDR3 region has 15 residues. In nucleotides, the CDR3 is TGTGCCAGCTCACCACCCCCGTTGACACAAAATGAGCAGTTCTTC. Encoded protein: CASSPPPLTQNEQFF.